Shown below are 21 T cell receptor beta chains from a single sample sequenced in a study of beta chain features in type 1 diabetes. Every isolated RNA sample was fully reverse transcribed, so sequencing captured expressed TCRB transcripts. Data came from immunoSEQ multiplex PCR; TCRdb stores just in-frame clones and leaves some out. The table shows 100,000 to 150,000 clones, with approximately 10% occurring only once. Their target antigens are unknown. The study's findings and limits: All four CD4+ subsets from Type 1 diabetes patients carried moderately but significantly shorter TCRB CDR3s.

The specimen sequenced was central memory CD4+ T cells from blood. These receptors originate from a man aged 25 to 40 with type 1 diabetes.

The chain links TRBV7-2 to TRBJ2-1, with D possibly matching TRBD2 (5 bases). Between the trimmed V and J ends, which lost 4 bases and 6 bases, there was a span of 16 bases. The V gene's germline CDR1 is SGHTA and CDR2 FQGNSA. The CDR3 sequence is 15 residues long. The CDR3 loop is CASSSKRQAGNEQFF. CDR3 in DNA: TGTGCCAGCAGCTCCAAGCGGCAGGCGGGCAATGAGCAGTTCTTC.

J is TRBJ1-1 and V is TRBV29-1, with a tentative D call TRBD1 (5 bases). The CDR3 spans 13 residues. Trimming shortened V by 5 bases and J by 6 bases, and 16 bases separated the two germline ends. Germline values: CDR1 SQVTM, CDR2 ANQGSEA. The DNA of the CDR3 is TGCAGCGTTTGGCCGGCAGGGTACGCTGAAGCTTTCTTT. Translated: CSVWPAGYAEAFF.

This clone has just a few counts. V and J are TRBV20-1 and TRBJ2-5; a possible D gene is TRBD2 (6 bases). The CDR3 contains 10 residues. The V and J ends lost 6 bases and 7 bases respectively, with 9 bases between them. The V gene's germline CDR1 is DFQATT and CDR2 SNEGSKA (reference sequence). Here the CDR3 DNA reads TGCAGTGCGGCGACTAGGACCCAGTACTTC. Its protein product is CSAATRTQYF.

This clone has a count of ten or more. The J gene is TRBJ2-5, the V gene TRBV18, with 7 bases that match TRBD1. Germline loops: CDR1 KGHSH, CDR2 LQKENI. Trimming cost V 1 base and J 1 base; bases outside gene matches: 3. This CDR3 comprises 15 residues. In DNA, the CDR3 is TGTGCCAGCTCACCACTGGGACAGTTCCAAGAGACCCAGTACTTC. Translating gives CASSPLGQFQETQYF.

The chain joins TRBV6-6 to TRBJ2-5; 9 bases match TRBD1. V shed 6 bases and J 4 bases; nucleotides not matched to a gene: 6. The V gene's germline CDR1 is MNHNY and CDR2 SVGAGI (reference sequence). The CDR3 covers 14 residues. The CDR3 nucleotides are TGTGCCAGCAGCTCCGGGACAGGGAGAGAGACCCAGTACTTC. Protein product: CASSSGTGRETQYF.

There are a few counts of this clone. The CDR3, as DNA: TGTGCCAGCAGTTACGATAACGGTTTCTATGGCTACACCTTC. Its protein is CASSYDNGFYGYTF. The chain uses TRBV6-6 and TRBJ1-2, with D uncertain. CDR3 length equals 14 residues. Trimming shortened V by 2 bases and J by 4 bases, and 11 bases separated the two germline ends. Germline CDR1 and CDR2: MNHNY and SVGAGI (reference sequence).

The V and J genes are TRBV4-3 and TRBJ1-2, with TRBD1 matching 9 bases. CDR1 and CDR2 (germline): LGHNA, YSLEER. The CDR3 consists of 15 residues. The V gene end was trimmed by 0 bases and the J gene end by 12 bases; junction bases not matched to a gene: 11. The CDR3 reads CASSQDWTGEKIDTF. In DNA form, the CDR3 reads TGCGCCAGCAGCCAAGATTGGACAGGGGAAAAAATTGACACCTTC.

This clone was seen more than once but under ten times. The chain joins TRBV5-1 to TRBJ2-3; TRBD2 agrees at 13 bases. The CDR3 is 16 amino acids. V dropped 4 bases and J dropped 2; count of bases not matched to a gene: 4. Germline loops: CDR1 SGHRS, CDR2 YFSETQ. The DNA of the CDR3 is TGCGCCAGCAGCCTGGGACTAGCGGGATTCACAGATACGCAGTATTTT. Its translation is CASSLGLAGFTDTQYF.

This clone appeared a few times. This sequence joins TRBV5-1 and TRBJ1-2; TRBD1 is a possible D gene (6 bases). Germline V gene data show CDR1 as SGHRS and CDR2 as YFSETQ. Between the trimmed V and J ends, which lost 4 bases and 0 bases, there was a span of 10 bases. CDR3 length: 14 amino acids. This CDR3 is CASSPDSTNYGYTF. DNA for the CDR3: TGCGCCAGCAGCCCGGACAGTACTAACTATGGCTACACCTTC.

CDR3 sequence (DNA): TGCGCCAGCAGCACGGGCCGTTTAGGGGTAGATACGCAGTATTTT. It encodes CASSTGRLGVDTQYF. The genes are TRBV5-1 and TRBJ2-3; the D gene is possibly TRBD1 (5 bases). The CDR3 is 15 amino acids. Trimming stripped 4 bases from V and 5 bases from J, with 17 bases between. Germline V gives CDR1 SGHRS, CDR2 YFSETQ. Drawing the rest from reference TRBV5-1 and TRBJ2-3, the complete variable domain is KAGVTQTPRYLIKTRGQQVTLSCSPISGHRSVSWYQQTPGQGLQFLFEYFSETQRNKGNFPGRFSGRQFSNSRSEMNVSTLELGDSALYLCASSTGRLGVDTQYFGPGTRLTVL.

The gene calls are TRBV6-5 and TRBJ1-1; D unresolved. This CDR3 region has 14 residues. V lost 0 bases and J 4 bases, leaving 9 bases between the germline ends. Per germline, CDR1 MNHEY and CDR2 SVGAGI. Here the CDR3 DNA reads TGTGCCAGCAGTTACTCGATTGAGTCCACTGAAGCTTTCTTT. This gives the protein CASSYSIESTEAFF.

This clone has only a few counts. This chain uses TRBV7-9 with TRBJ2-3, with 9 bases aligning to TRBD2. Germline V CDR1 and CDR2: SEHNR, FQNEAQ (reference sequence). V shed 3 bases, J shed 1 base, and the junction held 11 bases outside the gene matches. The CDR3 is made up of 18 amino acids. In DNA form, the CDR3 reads TGTGCCAGCAGCTTGATAGGCGGGGGGGCCAAGGGCACAGATACGCAGTATTTT. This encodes CASSLIGGGAKGTDTQYF.

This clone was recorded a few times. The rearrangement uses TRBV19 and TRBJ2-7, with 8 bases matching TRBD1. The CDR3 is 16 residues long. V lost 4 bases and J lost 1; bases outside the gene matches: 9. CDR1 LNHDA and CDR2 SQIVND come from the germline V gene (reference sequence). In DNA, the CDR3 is TGTGCCAGTAGTACCCCGACAGGGGTGAGATCCTACGAGCAGTACTTC. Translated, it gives CASSTPTGVRSYEQYF.

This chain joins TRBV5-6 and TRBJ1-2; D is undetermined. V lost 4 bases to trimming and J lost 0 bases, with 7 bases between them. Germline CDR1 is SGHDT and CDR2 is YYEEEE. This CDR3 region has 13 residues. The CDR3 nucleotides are TGTGCCAGCAGCCTTCAGGCTAACTATGGCTACACCTTC. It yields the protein CASSLQANYGYTF.

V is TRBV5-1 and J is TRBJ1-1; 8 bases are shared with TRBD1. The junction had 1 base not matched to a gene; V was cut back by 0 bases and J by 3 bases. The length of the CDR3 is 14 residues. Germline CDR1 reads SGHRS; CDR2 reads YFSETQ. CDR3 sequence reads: CASSLGTGYTEAFF. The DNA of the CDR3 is TGCGCCAGCAGCTTGGGGACAGGGTACACTGAAGCTTTCTTT.

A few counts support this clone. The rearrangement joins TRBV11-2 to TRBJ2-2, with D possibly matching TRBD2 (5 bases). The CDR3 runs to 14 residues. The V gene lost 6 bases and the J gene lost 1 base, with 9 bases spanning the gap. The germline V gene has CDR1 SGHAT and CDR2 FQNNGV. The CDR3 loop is CASSVDWNTGELFF. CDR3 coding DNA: TGTGCCAGCAGTGTGGACTGGAACACCGGGGAGCTGTTTTTT.

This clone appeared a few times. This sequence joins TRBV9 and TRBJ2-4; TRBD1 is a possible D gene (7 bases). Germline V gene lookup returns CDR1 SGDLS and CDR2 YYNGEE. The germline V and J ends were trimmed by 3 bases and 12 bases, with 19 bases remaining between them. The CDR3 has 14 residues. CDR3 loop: CASSGLDYRGTQYF. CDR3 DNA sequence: TGTGCCAGCAGCGGACTAGACTACAGGGGCACTCAGTACTTC.

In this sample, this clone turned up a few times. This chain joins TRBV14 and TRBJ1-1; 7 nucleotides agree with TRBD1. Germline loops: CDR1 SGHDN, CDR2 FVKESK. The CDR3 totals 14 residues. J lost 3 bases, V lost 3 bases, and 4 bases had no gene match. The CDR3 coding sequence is TGTGCCAGCAGCCAGTATACAGGGGACACTGAAGCTTTCTTT. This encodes CASSQYTGDTEAFF.

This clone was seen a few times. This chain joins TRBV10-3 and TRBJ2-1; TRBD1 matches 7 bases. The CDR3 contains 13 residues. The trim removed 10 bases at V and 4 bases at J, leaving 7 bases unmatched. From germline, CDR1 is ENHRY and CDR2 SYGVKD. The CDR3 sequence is CANSDRLYNEQFF. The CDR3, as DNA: TGTGCCAACTCGGACAGGCTTTACAATGAGCAGTTCTTC.

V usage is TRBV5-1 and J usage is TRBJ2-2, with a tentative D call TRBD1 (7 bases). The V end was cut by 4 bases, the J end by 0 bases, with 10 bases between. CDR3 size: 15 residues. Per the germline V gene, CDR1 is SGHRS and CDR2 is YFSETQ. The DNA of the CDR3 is TGCGCCAGCAGCGCGGGACAGCCGAACACCGGGGAGCTGTTTTTT. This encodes CASSAGQPNTGELFF.

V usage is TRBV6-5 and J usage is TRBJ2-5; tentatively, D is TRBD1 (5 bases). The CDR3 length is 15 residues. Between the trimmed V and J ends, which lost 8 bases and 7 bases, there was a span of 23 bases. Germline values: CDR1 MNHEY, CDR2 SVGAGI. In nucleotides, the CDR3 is TGTGCCAGCTGTGGTAGGACACCCGGTTTGGGGACCCAGTACTTC. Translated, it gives CASCGRTPGLGTQYF.